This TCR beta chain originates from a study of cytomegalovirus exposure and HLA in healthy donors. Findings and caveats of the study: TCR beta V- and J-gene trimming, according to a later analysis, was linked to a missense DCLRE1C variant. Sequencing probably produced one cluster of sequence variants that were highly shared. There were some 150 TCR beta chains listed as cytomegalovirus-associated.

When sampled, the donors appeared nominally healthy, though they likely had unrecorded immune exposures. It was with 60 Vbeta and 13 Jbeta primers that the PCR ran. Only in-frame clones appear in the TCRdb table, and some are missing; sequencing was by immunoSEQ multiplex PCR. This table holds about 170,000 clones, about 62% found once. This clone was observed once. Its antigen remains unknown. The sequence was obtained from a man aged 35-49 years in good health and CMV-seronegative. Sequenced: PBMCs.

The CDR3 DNA follows: TGTGCCAGCAGCTCCCGCGGCCTAGCGGGAGGAACAGATACGCAGTATTTT. It specifies CASSSRGLAGGTDTQYF. J is TRBJ2-3 and V is TRBV7-3, with 11 bases fitting TRBD2. The CDR3 sequence is 17 residues long. Germline lookup yields CDR1 SGHTA and CDR2 FQGTGA. V shed 4 bases and J 3 bases; nucleotides not matched to a gene: 9.